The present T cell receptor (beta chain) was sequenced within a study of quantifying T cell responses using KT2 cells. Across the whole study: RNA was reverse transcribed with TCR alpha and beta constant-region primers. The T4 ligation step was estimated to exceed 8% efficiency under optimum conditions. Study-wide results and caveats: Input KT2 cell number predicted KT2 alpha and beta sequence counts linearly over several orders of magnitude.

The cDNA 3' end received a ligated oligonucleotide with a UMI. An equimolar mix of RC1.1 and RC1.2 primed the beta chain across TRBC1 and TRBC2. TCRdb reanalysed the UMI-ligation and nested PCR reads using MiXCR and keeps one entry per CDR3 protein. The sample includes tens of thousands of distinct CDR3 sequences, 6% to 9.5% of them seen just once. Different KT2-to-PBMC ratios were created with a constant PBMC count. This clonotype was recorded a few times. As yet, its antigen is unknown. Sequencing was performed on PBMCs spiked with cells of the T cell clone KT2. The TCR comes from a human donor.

CDR3 protein: CSAMTSRALAGDTQYF. In DNA form, the CDR3 reads TGCAGTGCTATGACCTCAAGGGCGCTAGCGGGCGATACGCAGTATTTT. V gene TRBV20-1 combines with J gene TRBJ2-3; 8 bases map to TRBD2. Germline V gene lookup returns CDR1 DFQATT and CDR2 SNEGSKA (reference sequence). V lost 4 bases to trimming and J lost 6 bases; unmatched junction nucleotides: 15. CDR3 length: 16 residues.